These T cell receptor beta chains were read from a single sample in a study of radiotherapy plus CTLA-4 blockade in lung cancer. Libraries were prepared by immunoSEQ multiplex PCR; TCRdb keeps only in-frame clonotypes and omits some of them. The table shows some 110,000 clones, with about four fifths occurring only once. The sequencing used peripheral blood, collected from a patient treated with radiotherapy plus ipilimumab. The receptors come from a human donor with non-small cell lung cancer that progressed on radiotherapy plus ipilimumab. Some clones in this sample may be carry-over from other donors' samples. The CDR3 runs from the conserved cysteine through the conserved F or W. D genes are given only for firm matches. Clone size is not always given. Where it is, it says once, few, many or a class for expanded clones.

d_call,cdr3_length,j_call,clone_size,v_call,cdr3_nt,cdr3_aa
-,13,TRBJ2-3,once,TRBV7-9,TGTGCCAGCAGCTCCCGACGGGAGCAGACGCAGTATTTT,CASSSRREQTQYF
-,12,TRBJ2-4,few,TRBV7-6,TGTGCCAGCAGCTTAGATGAAAACATTCAGTACTTC,CASSLDENIQYF
TRBD1,14,TRBJ2-7,-,TRBV28,TGTGCCAGCAGTTTACGGACAGGATGGTACGAGCAGTACTTC,CASSLRTGWYEQYF
TRBD1,13,TRBJ1-2,-,TRBV7-6,TGTGCCAGCAGTCCTGGGACAGCTTATGGCTACACCTTC,CASSPGTAYGYTF
TRBD2,16,TRBJ2-3,-,TRBV10-3,TGTGCCATCAAAACGGTCAGCGGGGGAACCGAAGATACGCAGTATTTT,CAIKTVSGGTEDTQYF
TRBD2,16,TRBJ2-5,-,TRBV5-1,TGCGCCAGCAGCTTGGGAATAGCGGGGAGTCAAGAGACCCAGTACTTC,CASSLGIAGSQETQYF
TRBD1,15,TRBJ1-5,-,TRBV10-1,TGCGCCAGCATTAGCCGGGACAGGGGTAATCAGCCCCAGCATTTT,CASISRDRGNQPQHF
-,15,TRBJ1-5,-,TRBV19,TGTGCCAGTAGTAGTATAGGGGAGTCTCATCAGCCCCAGCATTTT,CASSSIGESHQPQHF
-,13,TRBJ2-5,-,TRBV30,TGTGCCTGGAGTTTTATATACGGAGAGACCCAGTACTTC,CAWSFIYGETQYF
-,13,TRBJ1-5,-,TRBV30,TGTGCCTGGAGTGTCCATAGCAATCAGCCCCAGCATTTT,CAWSVHSNQPQHF
TRBD1,16,TRBJ1-6,-,TRBV7-2,TGTGCCAGCAGCTCAAATCCAGGGGGTGGTAATTCACCCCTCCACTTT,CASSSNPGGGNSPLHF
-,16,TRBJ1-1,-,TRBV7-2,TGTGCCAGCAGGCAAAGGGGGGCAAGGCAGAACACTGAAGCTTTCTTT,CASRQRGARQNTEAFF
TRBD1,13,TRBJ1-5,-,TRBV6-1,TGTGCCAGCAGCGGGACAGGGAATCAGCCCCAGCATTTT,CASSGTGNQPQHF
TRBD1,12,TRBJ2-1,-,TRBV30,TGTGCCTGGAGTGTGACAGGGAATGAGCAGTTCTTC,CAWSVTGNEQFF